This TCR beta chain was observed in a study of blood T cell repertoires in COVID-19. Overall study: Acute-phase and convalescent COVID-19 samples originated in the United States, Italy and Spain. In each case, the material was cDNA or gDNA derived from T cells, B-cell-depleted T cells, or PBMCs.

CDR1 is ENHRY, CDR2 SYGVKD, per germline. Between the trimmed V and J ends, which lost 10 bases and 3 bases, there was a span of 16 bases. The CDR3 is 13 amino acids. As originally analysed: From reference gene primer amplification, estimates of nucleated cell counts were derived. TCRdb keeps only in-frame clones here, not all; method: immunoSEQ multiplex PCR. That table furnishes V, J and clone size, whereas the DNA furnished D and trimming. Of approximately 120,000 clones in the sample, over 60% were seen once. Sequenced sample: peripheral blood. The clonotype originates from a human donor in a cohort sampled during active or convalescent COVID-19. V is TRBV10-3 and J is TRBJ2-7, with D possibly matching TRBD1 (6 bases). CDR3 sequence (DNA): TGTGCCACTAAGTGGGGGCCGGGCTACGAGCAGTACTTC. This sequence encodes CATKWGPGYEQYF.